This TCR beta chain was sequenced during a study of T cells in women clearing cervical HPV infection (dated by TCRdb to between 2017 and 2018). Turning to the overall study: Cases were roughly 24 women with histologically confirmed HPV16-related CIN3 or worse, including a couple of invasive cancers. Controls were over 20 women whose single incident HPV16 infection cleared within 12 months without precancer or cancer developing. Blood from cases was collected at the visit where the lesion was first found, while blood from controls was collected once the infection could no longer be detected. For cases, the median interval between lesion detection and blood sampling was roughly 150 days, with an interquartile range of roughly 90 to 200 days. Because only a few women had HLA typing data, the possibility that HLA type acted as a confounder could not be ruled out. Nested within Costa Rica's Guanacaste HPV Natural History Study, an exploratory proof-of-principle case-control study compared TCR repertoires across cervical HPV16 outcomes. Cases and controls were matched on age within five years and on year of sample collection. Cases had a median age of almost 35 years compared with approximately 40 for controls, and baseline characteristics showed no significant differences between the groups. The parent cohort enrolled roughly 9,600 women aged 18 or older in Guanacaste, Costa Rica, during about 1993 to 1995 and followed them for approximately 7 years. Five blinded duplicates per group were added as quality controls, so that 60 or so samples were obtained: 50 or so participants and 10 replicates. Beyond this particular receptor, the publication reports: By combining richness with V gene abundances, random forest classifiers separated cases from controls with an estimated AUC of 0.83. T-cell numbers per sample were unknown, so richness differences could reflect varying T-cell content rather than repertoire biology. Whether associations preceded infection or resulted from infection could not be shown with the cross-sectional design, and effector/memory subsets and HPV-specific T cells were not isolated. Significantly higher TCR repertoire richness was observed in CIN3+ cases than in controls across sequencing depths, whereas no difference in evenness was found.

In regard to this clone: The antigen it recognizes is unknown.

Using the immunoSEQ assay, multiplex PCR amplified TCR beta CDR3 regions from an average of around 1.2 ug of genomic DNA per sample. To correct primer bias, the assay used a complete synthetic TCR repertoire to set an amplification baseline. The amplicons were sequenced on the Illumina platform. The study's processing was this. Error correction of the sequences involved clustering with frequency ratios plus a modified nearest-neighbor algorithm, after which the sequences were analyzed in the immunoSEQ Analyzer using IMGT gene definitions. At each rarefaction depth, TCR richness and evenness were averaged over 20 rarefaction repeats, and samples with fewer sequences than the depth were excluded. Wilcoxon rank sum tests with FDR correction were used to compare relative abundances of V, D and J genes between the groups. Blinded duplicates gave an intraclass correlation of about 96% for TCR richness and an average of 76.4% across 66 gene segments. TCRdb obtained this table from immuneACCESS and retained in-frame rearrangements with V and J assigned. These tables miss some clones; where compared with another copy, unresolved V genes account for less than half of the shortfall, and the remainder is unexplained. V and J calls plus clone size are reproduced from that table; the DNA served to infer D and trimming. The sample has tens of thousands of clones on record. Around 0.98% of the sample is taken by the ten largest.

Every participant had a single incident cervical HPV16 infection, and women with prevalent HPV16 infections were excluded. Cervical HPV DNA was detected with MY09/MY11 PCR, and genotyping was done by dot-blot hybridization. Fifteen mL of heparinized blood was centrifuged, after which the buffy coat was aliquoted, frozen at -30 degrees C, and then stored at -80 degrees C. QIAGEN kits were used to extract genomic DNA from buffy coat specimens. The material sequenced was blood buffy coat. This TCR came from a woman aged 18-69 years with a cervical HPV16 infection that either progressed to CIN3+ or cleared (not recorded which).

The encoded CDR3 is CASSSDPGETEAFF. The sequenced part of the CDR3 DNA is TGCGCCAGCAGCTCGGACCCCGGGGAGACTGAA. This sequence uses TRBV5-1 and TRBJ1-1; no confident D gene assignment can be made. The CDR3 end lies 3 residues beyond the end of the read and is filled in from the germline J gene. V sheds 3 bases and J sheds 5 bases, leaving 14 bases between their ends. CDR1 and CDR2, looked up from the germline V gene, are SGHRS and YFSETQ. From cysteine to phenylalanine, the CDR3 is 14 amino acids long. The DNA shown is the part of the CDR3 that was read: 33 bases, in frame from base 1.